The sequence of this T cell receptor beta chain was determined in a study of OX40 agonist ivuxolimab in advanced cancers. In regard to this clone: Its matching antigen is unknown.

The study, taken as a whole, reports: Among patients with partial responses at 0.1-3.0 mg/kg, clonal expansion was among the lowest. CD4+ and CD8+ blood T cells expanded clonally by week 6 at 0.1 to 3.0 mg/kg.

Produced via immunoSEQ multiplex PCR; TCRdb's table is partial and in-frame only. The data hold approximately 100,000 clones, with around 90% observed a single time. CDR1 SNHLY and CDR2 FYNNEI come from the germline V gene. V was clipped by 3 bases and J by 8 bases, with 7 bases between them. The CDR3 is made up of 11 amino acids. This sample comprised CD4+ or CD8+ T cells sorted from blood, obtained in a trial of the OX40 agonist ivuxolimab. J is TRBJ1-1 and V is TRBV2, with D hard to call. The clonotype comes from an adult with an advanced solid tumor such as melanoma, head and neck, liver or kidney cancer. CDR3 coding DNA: TGTGCCAGCAGTGACCTGGGGGAAGCTTTCTTT. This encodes CASSDLGEAFF.